This entry lists 27 T cell receptor beta chains sequenced from one sample in a study of radiotherapy plus CTLA-4 blockade in lung cancer. This table comes from immunoSEQ multiplex PCR, and its TCRdb copy is limited to in-frame clones, with some not included. Among over 85,000 clones listed, about four fifths were seen once. The starting material was peripheral blood, obtained from a patient treated with radiotherapy plus ipilimumab. These TCRs come from a human donor with non-small cell lung cancer who had a partial response to radiotherapy plus ipilimumab. Some clones in this sample may be carry-over from other donors' samples.

V is TRBV27 and J is TRBJ2-7; 9 nucleotides line up with TRBD1. This CDR3 comprises 14 residues. After removal of 2 bases from V and 6 bases from J, the junction contained 5 bases not matched to a gene. CDR1 is MNHEY and CDR2 is SMNVEV in the germline V gene (reference sequence). CDR3 region: CASSLGQGFSEQYF. The CDR3 region has the DNA TGTGCCAGCAGTTTAGGACAGGGGTTTTCCGAGCAGTACTTC.

The V call is TRBV21-1, the J call TRBJ2-5; the table's D call of TRBD1 was not tested on the DNA. TRBV21-1 is shown as a pseudogene. CDR3 length: 18 amino acids. The CDR3 loop reads CASSTSFVVQGAQETQYF. The CDR3 DNA sequence: TGTGCCAGCAGCACTTCGTTCGTGGTACAGGGGGCCCAAGAGACCCAGTACTTC.

The chain combines TRBV10-1 with TRBJ2-7; 9 bases are a match to TRBD2. V lost 6 bases and J lost 6; bases outside the gene matches: 9. The germline gives CDR1 WNHNN, CDR2 SYGVQD (reference sequence). This CDR3 has 14 amino acids. The CDR3 DNA reads as TGCGCCAGCAGCCCAATGACTAGCGGAGTCGAGCAGTACTTC. Its protein is CASSPMTSGVEQYF.

This clone was observed a single time. The chain joins TRBV28 to TRBJ1-2, with TRBD1 as a possible D gene (5 bases). V was clipped by 2 bases and J by 7 bases, with 8 bases between them. Looked up from germline, CDR1 is MDHEN and CDR2 is SYDVKM. The CDR3 loop spans 12 amino acids. CDR3 nucleotide sequence: TGTGCCAGCAGTTTAGGGGCGTTTGGCTACACCTTC. Translating it yields CASSLGAFGYTF.

V is TRBV6-1 and J is TRBJ1-5, with 8 bases matching TRBD1. V shed 6 bases and J 6 bases; nucleotides not matched to a gene: 7. CDR1 MNHNS and CDR2 SASEGT come from the germline V gene. The CDR3 contains 14 residues. This CDR3 reads CASSPRGQGQPQHF. Here the CDR3 DNA reads TGTGCCAGCAGCCCCAGGGGGCAAGGTCAGCCCCAGCATTTT.

This clone was recorded once. The chain has TRBV27 and TRBJ2-2; D uncertain. Per germline, CDR1 MNHEY and CDR2 SMNVEV (reference sequence). V was pared by 1 base and J by 8 bases, with 14 bases between. The CDR3 runs to 15 residues. Written as DNA, the CDR3 is TGTGCCAGCAGTTTATTACCCCAGGTTTTTGGGGAGCTGTTTTTT. Its translation: CASSLLPQVFGELFF.

The chain carries TRBV10-2 and TRBJ1-2; the match to TRBD1 covers 7 bases. The CDR3 is made up of 13 amino acids. The ends lost 5 bases at V and 7 bases at J; junction bases unmatched: 7. From germline, CDR1 is WSHSY and CDR2 SAAADI. In nucleotides, the CDR3 is TGCGCCAGCAGTCCGGGGACAGAGAGTGGCTACACCTTC. Translated, it gives CASSPGTESGYTF.

The genes are TRBV15 and TRBJ2-5; D possibly corresponds to TRBD2 (6 bases). Gene TRBJ2-7 matches the end of the DNA better, so the J call may be wrong. Germline loops: CDR1 LNHNV, CDR2 YYDKDF (reference sequence). The CDR3 is 15 amino acids. This CDR3 is CATSREEGRGYEQYF. The CDR3 DNA reads as TGTGCCACCAGCAGAGAGGAGGGTCGGGGCTACGAGCAGTACTTC.

This chain links TRBV6-1 with TRBJ2-5, with 9 positions matching TRBD2. In germline, CDR1 is MNHNS, CDR2 SASEGT. The V and J ends lost 2 bases and 3 bases, in that order; junction bases with no gene match: 13. The CDR3 runs to 18 residues. The CDR3 region has the DNA TGTGCCAGCAGTGAATTTAGCGGGGGCGCGGGGTGGGAAGAGACCCAGTACTTC. It encodes CASSEFSGGAGWEETQYF.

Only one count was recorded for this clone. The chain joins TRBV27 to TRBJ1-5; the D gene is possibly TRBD1 (5 bases). Germline V gives CDR1 MNHEY, CDR2 SMNVEV (reference sequence). This CDR3 comprises 15 residues. V gave up 6 bases and J gave up 0 bases, with 12 bases separating them. CDR3 protein: CASRPTAHSNQPQHF. The CDR3, as DNA: TGTGCCAGCAGGCCGACAGCCCATAGCAATCAGCCCCAGCATTTT.

The gene calls are TRBV5-1 and TRBJ1-4, with 9 bases matching TRBD1. The CDR3 is made up of 17 amino acids. Germline assignment: CDR1 SGHRS and CDR2 YFSETQ. After removal of 1 base from V and 2 bases from J, the junction contained 6 bases not matched to a gene. The CDR3 region is CASSLNPQGATNEKLFF. Here the CDR3 DNA reads TGCGCCAGCAGCTTGAACCCACAGGGGGCCACTAATGAAAAACTGTTTTTT. The entire variable domain, with the rest obtained from reference TRBV5-1 and TRBJ1-4, is as follows: KAGVTQTPRYLIKTRGQQVTLSCSPISGHRSVSWYQQTPGQGLQFLFEYFSETQRNKGNFPGRFSGRQFSNSRSEMNVSTLELGDSALYLCASSLNPQGATNEKLFFGSGTQLSVL.

In this sample, this clone turned up a few times. CDR3 bases: TGCGCCAGCAGCTTCAGTAATCGGGGGCTTGCTAGCGGGGGATCCTACGAGCAGTACTTC. Protein product: CASSFSNRGLASGGSYEQYF. The rearrangement uses TRBV5-1 and TRBJ2-7; 10 nucleotides match TRBD2. V was pared by 2 bases and J by 1 base, with 18 bases of the junction left unmatched. This CDR3 is built from 20 residues. In germline, CDR1 is SGHRS, CDR2 YFSETQ. Together with reference TRBV5-1 and TRBJ2-7, the CDR3 gives the full variable domain: KAGVTQTPRYLIKTRGQQVTLSCSPISGHRSVSWYQQTPGQGLQFLFEYFSETQRNKGNFPGRFSGRQFSNSRSEMNVSTLELGDSALYLCASSFSNRGLASGGSYEQYFGPGTRLTVT.

The chain is built from TRBV19 and TRBJ1-5, with D tentatively TRBD1 (6 bases). The germline gives CDR1 LNHDA, CDR2 SQIVND (reference sequence). The CDR3 covers 16 residues. CDR3 bases: TGTGCAAGCCGGCGGGGGGCCGGCGTTGGTGATCAGCCCCAGCATTTT. Translating gives CASRRGAGVGDQPQHF. Together with reference TRBV19 and TRBJ1-5, the CDR3 gives the full variable domain: DGGITQSPKYLFRKEGQNVTLSCEQNLNHDAMYWYRQDPGQGLRLIYYSQIVNDFQKGDIAEGYSVSREKKESFPLTVTSAQKNPTAFYLCASRRGAGVGDQPQHFGDGTRLSIL.

The V gene is TRBV28, the J gene TRBJ1-5, with 10 bases lining up with TRBD1. The CDR3 length is 16 residues. CDR1 and CDR2 (germline): MDHEN, SYDVKM. V lost 3 bases to trimming and J lost 2 bases; unmatched junction nucleotides: 4. The CDR3 region has the DNA TGTGCCAGCAGTTTCAGACAGGGGGCGCGCAATCAGCCCCAGCATTTT. It specifies CASSFRQGARNQPQHF.

The CDR3 reads CASSERDRGYGYTF. In DNA form, the CDR3 reads TGTGCCAGCAGTGAACGGGACAGGGGCTATGGCTACACCTTC. This chain uses TRBV6-5 with TRBJ1-2, with 10 nucleotides matching TRBD1. V trimming: 5 bases; J trimming: 4 bases; junction bases outside the gene matches: 4. Per germline, CDR1 MNHEY and CDR2 SVGAGI. The CDR3 sequence is 14 residues long.

The table lists this clone with a count of one. This rearrangement joins TRBV9 to TRBJ2-1; 15 nucleotides match TRBD2. The CDR3 sequence is 20 residues long. With V trimmed by 4 bases and J by 0 bases, 11 bases remained unmatched. The germline CDR1 and CDR2 sequences are SGDLS and YYNGEE. As DNA, the CDR3 is TGTGCCAGCAGCTACTGGGGACTAGCGGGAGGTAGTAGCTCCTACAATGAGCAGTTCTTC. It specifies CASSYWGLAGGSSSYNEQFF.

This clone occurred once. V and J are TRBV7-9 and TRBJ2-7, with 16 bases identical to TRBD2. The CDR3 is 15 residues long. V was clipped by 4 bases and J by 9 bases; unmatched bases: 6. Germline V gene lookup returns CDR1 SEHNR and CDR2 FQNEAQ (reference sequence). CDR3 sequence: CASSSRGTSGRVQYF. The CDR3 DNA reads as TGTGCCAGCAGCTCCCGGGGGACTAGCGGGAGGGTGCAGTACTTC.

The CDR3, as DNA: TGCGCCAGCCCCGCCTTGTGCGAGCAGTACTTC. This codes for CASPALCEQYF. V is TRBV10-1 and J is TRBJ2-5; no firm D call. TRBJ2-7 explains the end of the DNA better; the J call may be wrong. Germline CDR1 reads WNHNN; CDR2 reads SYGVQD (reference sequence). The CDR3 has 11 amino acids.

The chain couples TRBV5-1 to TRBJ2-3; 7 bases map to TRBD2. In germline, CDR1 is SGHRS, CDR2 YFSETQ. The CDR3 has 14 amino acids. V was pared by 4 bases and J by 2 bases, with 4 bases of the junction left unmatched. The CDR3 DNA reads TGCGCCAGCAGCACCGGGGGGTACACAGATACGCAGTATTTT. Translated, it gives CASSTGGYTDTQYF.

The rearrangement links TRBV2 to TRBJ2-1; 8 bases fit TRBD1. J lost 5 bases, V lost 6 bases, and 9 bases had no gene match. CDR3 length: 15 amino acids. Germline-derived CDR1 and CDR2 are SNHLY and FYNNEI. DNA of the CDR3: TGTGCCAGCAGGTCGGCGACAGGGGACCACAATGAGCAGTTCTTC. As protein: CASRSATGDHNEQFF.

In this sample, this clone turned up a few times. The chain combines TRBV15 with TRBJ2-1, with 10 bases matching TRBD2. The CDR3 covers 16 residues. The V gene end was trimmed by 0 bases and the J gene end by 4 bases; junction bases not matched to a gene: 3. Germline values: CDR1 LNHNV, CDR2 YYDKDF (reference sequence). The CDR3 is CATSRELAGPYNEQFF. CDR3 DNA: TGTGCCACCAGCAGAGAACTAGCGGGGCCTTACAATGAGCAGTTCTTC.

The CDR3 coding sequence is TGTGCCAGCAGTGAGCGGCAGGGGCTCGAGCAGTACTTC. It codes for CASSERQGLEQYF. This rearrangement joins TRBV6-1 to TRBJ2-7; TRBD1 is a possible D gene (6 bases). The germline CDR1 and CDR2 sequences are MNHNS and SASEGT. Trimming removed 3 bases from V and 6 bases from J, with 12 bases in between. CDR3 length: 13 amino acids.

The gene calls are TRBV19 and TRBJ2-3, with 7 bases aligning to TRBD2. The V gene's germline CDR1 is LNHDA and CDR2 SQIVND (reference sequence). Trimming took 3 bases from V and 3 from J; bases not matched to a gene: 6. This CDR3 spans 15 amino acids. This CDR3 is CASSMDIGGTDTQYF. The CDR3 DNA reads as TGTGCCAGTAGTATGGACATCGGGGGGACAGATACGCAGTATTTT.

J is TRBJ1-2 and V is TRBV5-6; 7 nucleotides agree with TRBD1. The V gene end was trimmed by 0 bases and the J gene end by 4 bases; junction bases not matched to a gene: 6. Germline lookup yields CDR1 SGHDT and CDR2 YYEEEE. There are 15 residues in the CDR3. The CDR3 here is CASSLGGGEVYGYTF. The DNA for the CDR3 is TGTGCCAGCAGCTTGGGAGGGGGCGAAGTCTATGGCTACACCTTC.

The gene calls are TRBV7-3 and TRBJ2-7, with 13 bases fitting TRBD2. V dropped 2 bases and J dropped 4; count of bases not matched to a gene: 2. This CDR3 is 15 amino acids long. CDR1 is SGHTA, CDR2 FQGTGA, per germline. The CDR3 DNA is TGTGCCAGCAGCTTATCGACTAGCGGGGGGTACGAGCAGTACTTC. Translated: CASSLSTSGGYEQYF.

The rearrangement uses TRBV6-5 and TRBJ2-3; D remains ambiguous. Per the germline V gene, CDR1 is MNHEY and CDR2 is SVGAGI. Trimming pared 2 bases from V and 2 bases from J, leaving 8 bases between. The CDR3 extends over 14 amino acids. The CDR3 sequence: CASSYGRTTDTQYF. In DNA, the CDR3 is TGTGCCAGCAGTTACGGCAGAACCACAGATACGCAGTATTTT.

This sequence joins TRBV11-3 and TRBJ2-2; D might be TRBD1 (6 bases). V gave up 5 bases and J gave up 4 bases, with 11 bases separating them. The CDR3 length is 14 residues. The germline V gene encodes CDR1 SGHNT and CDR2 YENEEA. Here the CDR3 DNA reads TGTGCCAGCAGCCTGGGACATTCCACCGGGGAGCTGTTTTTT. Translated: CASSLGHSTGELFF.